Included here is one T cell receptor (beta chain) sequence, with context. The data were obtained in a study of blood T cell repertoires in COVID-19. Study context: The United States, Italy and Spain supplied acute and convalescent COVID-19 samples.

This CDR3 contains 14 residues. The V and J ends lost 5 bases and 4 bases, in that order; junction bases with no gene match: 3. Germline lookup yields CDR1 SGHTA and CDR2 FQGTGA. The protocol was immunoSEQ multiplex PCR, while the TCRdb copy is restricted to in-frame clones and leaves out a portion. The profile shows around 120,000 clones, around 90% of them singletons. The chain recombines TRBV7-3 with TRBJ2-7, with 12 bases matching TRBD2. The TCR originated in a human donor in a cohort sampled during active COVID-19. Sequencing was done on a sample of peripheral blood. CDR3 loop: CASSRGLAGYEQYF. In DNA form, the CDR3 reads TGTGCCAGCAGCCGCGGACTAGCGGGGTACGAGCAGTACTTC.